Listed below are T cell receptor beta chains from one sample, sequenced in a study of T cells in Graves' hyperthyroidism and ophthalmopathy. TCRdb called the multiplex PCR reads again in MiXCR, with one record for every CDR3 protein. The profile shows 300,000 to 500,000 distinct CDR3 sequences, around 15% of them singletons. Sequenced: blood. These receptors originate from a man in his fifties with Graves' ophthalmopathy. Both conserved end residues are part of each CDR3. Each record gives: clone size, J gene, V gene, D gene, CDR3 protein, CDR3 DNA. D genes are given only for firm matches. Not all rows give a size; the values are once, few, many and, for expanded clones, a class.

. | TRBJ2-3 | TRBV3-1 | TRBD2 | CASSPWASGSFTDTQYF | TGTGCCAGCAGCCCCTGGGCTAGCGGGAGTTTCACAGATACGCAGTATTTT
many | TRBJ2-7 | TRBV2 | . | CASSGQMRQPSYEQYF | TGTGCCAGCAGCGGCCAGATGAGGCAACCCTCCTACGAGCAGTACTTC
. | TRBJ2-6 | TRBV7-9 | . | CAGAGANVLTF | TGTGCCGGAGCCGGGGCCAACGTCCTGACTTTC
few | TRBJ2-7 | TRBV7-3 | . | CATSEGPEGRPYEQYF | TGTGCCACCAGTGAGGGCCCCGAGGGGCGACCCTACGAGCAGTACTTC
. | TRBJ2-7 | TRBV9 | TRBD2 | CASGEAGGTYEQYF | TGTGCCAGCGGAGAAGCGGGAGGAACCTACGAGCAGTACTTC
. | TRBJ2-6 | TRBV27 | . | CASSLSTGRFSGANVLTF | TGTGCCAGCAGTTTATCGACGGGACGGTTCTCTGGGGCCAACGTCCTGACTTTC
many | TRBJ2-5 | TRBV6-1 | . | CASSPLGAGETQYF | TGTGCCAGCAGTCCCCTGGGGGCGGGGGAGACCCAGTACTTC
. | TRBJ2-3 | TRBV12-3/TRBV12-4 | TRBD1 | CASRGQGTQYF | TGTGCCAGCAGGGGACAGGGTACGCAGTATTTT
few | TRBJ1-5 | TRBV27 | . | CASRRAGVGNQPQHF | TGTGCCAGCAGACGCGCAGGGGTCGGCAATCAGCCCCAGCATTTT
many | TRBJ2-7 | TRBV2 | TRBD1 | CASSHGQGPSYEQYF | TGTGCCAGCAGTCACGGACAGGGACCCTCCTACGAGCAGTACTTC
. | TRBJ2-1 | TRBV12-3/TRBV12-4 | TRBD2 | CASRRGLAGGPNYNEQFF | TGTGCCAGCAGACGTGGACTAGCGGGAGGGCCTAACTACAATGAGCAGTTCTTC
. | TRBJ1-4 | TRBV5-1 | . | CASSWSQATNEKLFF | TGCGCCAGCAGCTGGTCGCAGGCAACTAATGAAAAACTGTTTTTT
many | TRBJ2-7 | TRBV6-2/TRBV6-3 | TRBD2 | CASSYLLAGDSAYEQYF | TGTGCCAGCAGTTACTTACTAGCGGGAGATTCGGCCTACGAGCAGTACTTC
few | TRBJ2-3 | TRBV4-1 | TRBD2 | CASSQVGLAGGADTQYF | TGCGCCAGCAGCCAAGTCGGACTAGCGGGAGGGGCAGATACGCAGTATTTT
many | TRBJ2-7 | TRBV2 | TRBD2 | CASSEGPGGVREQYF | TGTGCCAGCAGTGAAGGCCCGGGAGGCGTACGCGAGCAGTACTTC
many | TRBJ2-7 | TRBV11-2 | . | CASSLELGEHYEQYF | TGTGCCAGCAGCTTAGAACTAGGGGAGCACTACGAGCAGTACTTC
few | TRBJ1-1 | TRBV6-1 | . | CASSFSHGGNTEAFF | TGTGCCAGCAGCTTTTCTCACGGGGGGAACACTGAAGCTTTCTTT
many | TRBJ2-3 | TRBV12-3/TRBV12-4 | . | CASGPGQQSDTQYF | TGTGCCAGCGGACCGGGACAACAGTCAGATACGCAGTATTTT
few | TRBJ2-3 | TRBV11-2 | . | CASSLEAVGSTDTQYF | TGTGCCAGCAGCTTAGAGGCGGTGGGCAGCACAGATACGCAGTATTTT
few | TRBJ2-5 | TRBV7-7 | . | CASSPDGGPETQYF | TGTGCTAGCAGCCCCGATGGGGGACCAGAGACCCAGTACTTC
many | TRBJ2-5 | TRBV5-6 | . | CASSQPTSQETQYF | TGTGCCAGCAGCCAACCGACATCCCAAGAGACCCAGTACTTC
many | TRBJ1-1 | TRBV7-9 | . | CASSLTGDEAFF | TGTGCCAGCAGCTTAACCGGGGATGAAGCTTTCTTT
few | TRBJ1-4 | TRBV5-1 | . | CASSFGANEKLFF | TGCGCCAGCAGCTTCGGGGCCAATGAAAAACTGTTTTTT
. | TRBJ2-1 | TRBV12-3/TRBV12-4 | TRBD2 | CASSFLPGLAGLSYNEQFF | TGTGCCAGCAGTTTCCTACCGGGACTAGCGGGATTATCCTACAATGAGCAGTTCTTC
many | TRBJ2-1 | TRBV12-3/TRBV12-4 | . | CASSFCVTAHFCNEQFF | TGTGCCAGCAGTTTTTGTGTGACAGCGCACTTTTGCAATGAGCAGTTCTTC
many | TRBJ2-3 | TRBV5-1 | TRBD2 | CASSFGRSITDTQYF | TGCGCCAGCAGCTTCGGGAGGTCGATCACAGATACGCAGTATTTT
many | TRBJ2-7 | TRBV7-2 | TRBD2 | CASSFRGEGAYEQYF | TGTGCCAGCAGCTTTAGAGGGGAGGGCGCCTACGAGCAGTACTTC
. | TRBJ2-5 | TRBV10-3 | . | CAISEPGEAGETQYF | TGTGCCATCAGTGAGCCCGGGGAGGCGGGAGAGACCCAGTACTTC
many | TRBJ2-3 | TRBV6-2/TRBV6-3 | . | CASSYAAPGDTDTQYF | TGTGCCAGCAGTTACGCCGCGCCAGGCGACACAGATACGCAGTATTTT
. | TRBJ2-1 | TRBV5-8 | TRBD1 | CASSTTGVRAYNEQFF | TGTGCCAGCAGCACAACAGGGGTACGGGCCTACAATGAGCAGTTCTTC
few | TRBJ2-1 | TRBV28 | . | CASSFFSWRARGEQFF | TGTGCCAGCAGTTTTTTCTCGTGGAGGGCCCGGGGTGAGCAGTTCTTC
. | TRBJ2-7 | TRBV6-1 | . | CASREDNFYEQYF | TGTGCCAGCAGGGAAGACAATTTCTACGAGCAGTACTTC
many | TRBJ2-7 | TRBV5-1 | TRBD1 | CASSSEDRGRYEQYF | TGCGCCAGCAGCTCGGAGGACAGGGGGCGCTACGAGCAGTACTTC
. | TRBJ2-5 | TRBV2 | TRBD1 | CASSSTGGGGETQYF | TGTGCCAGCAGTTCGACAGGGGGCGGAGGGGAGACCCAGTACTTC
many | TRBJ2-1 | TRBV20-1 | . | CSASQGTSYNEQFF | TGCAGTGCTAGTCAGGGGACCTCCTACAATGAGCAGTTCTTC
few | TRBJ2-2 | TRBV7-8 | TRBD2 | CASSFTSSGSISGELFF | TGTGCCAGCAGCTTCACGAGTAGCGGGAGTATATCGGGGGAGCTGTTTTTT
many | TRBJ2-1 | TRBV28 | TRBD2 | CASCSGSRCEQFF | TGTGCCAGTTGTAGCGGGAGTCGGTGTGAGCAGTTCTTC
many | TRBJ1-1 | TRBV10-3 | TRBD1 | CAISATTGLENTEAFF | TGTGCCATCAGTGCGACGACAGGGTTGGAGAACACTGAAGCTTTCTTT
. | TRBJ2-1 | TRBV7-9 | TRBD2 | CATGWASGNNEQFF | TGTGCCACCGGTTGGGCTAGCGGAAACAATGAGCAGTTCTTC
. | TRBJ2-6 | TRBV2 | . | CASSEIGNLPGANVLTF | TGTGCCAGCAGTGAAATTGGGAACCTCCCGGGGGCCAACGTCCTGACTTTC
. | TRBJ2-1 | TRBV6-2/TRBV6-3 | TRBD2 | CASSYTGTSGSSSYNEQFF | TGTGCCAGCAGTTACACCGGGACTAGCGGGAGCAGCTCCTACAATGAGCAGTTCTTC
. | TRBJ1-4 | TRBV20-1 | . | CSARPGEAATNEKLFF | TGCAGTGCCCGCCCCGGGGAAGCGGCAACTAATGAAAAACTGTTTTTT
. | TRBJ2-7 | TRBV7-2 | TRBD1 | CASSLPTGVGEQYF | TGTGCCAGCAGCTTACCAACAGGGGTAGGAGAGCAGTACTTC
. | TRBJ1-1 | TRBV3-1 | TRBD1 | CATQPGQVQNTEAFF | TGTGCCACCCAACCGGGACAGGTCCAGAACACTGAAGCTTTCTTT
many | TRBJ2-7 | TRBV3-1 | TRBD2 | CASSQDSGRWYEQYF | TGTGCCAGCAGCCAAGACAGCGGGAGGTGGTACGAGCAGTACTTC
few | TRBJ2-2 | TRBV2 | . | CASKGVGGELFF | TGTGCCAGCAAAGGGGTCGGCGGGGAGCTGTTTTTT
many | TRBJ1-1 | TRBV2 | TRBD1 | CASRGLQGAAFF | TGTGCCAGCAGGGGGCTACAGGGGGCAGCTTTCTTT
few | TRBJ2-5 | TRBV29-1 | TRBD2 | CSVTGTSIETQYF | TGCAGCGTAACCGGGACTAGCATAGAGACCCAGTACTTC
many | TRBJ2-7 | TRBV5-1 | TRBD2 | CASSLAPSGLLGGEQYF | TGCGCCAGCAGCTTGGCGCCTAGCGGATTACTGGGGGGCGAGCAGTACTTC
. | TRBJ1-1 | TRBV19 | . | CASTSLNTEAFF | TGTGCCAGCACAAGTCTGAACACTGAAGCTTTCTTT
. | TRBJ2-6 | TRBV4-1 | . | CASSQSALKRGGANVLTF | TGCGCCAGCAGCCAGTCTGCCTTAAAACGGGGTGGGGCCAACGTCCTGACTTTC